The 21 T cell receptor beta chains presented below share a single source sample, sequenced in a study of identical twins. MiXCR was run by TCRdb on the 5' RACE reads, yielding one entry per CDR3 protein. This sample yields about 340,000 distinct CDR3 sequences, of which around 12% are seen a single time; approximately 7.9% belongs to the top ten. These data were likewise used in another study, on yellow fever vaccine responses in identical twins.

Sequenced input: CD8+ T cells sorted from blood. Every receptor here comes from a woman aged 18-35 years in good health.

V and J are TRBV20-1 and TRBJ1-5; 8 bases align to TRBD1. In germline, CDR1 is DFQATT, CDR2 SNEGSKA (reference sequence). The CDR3 is 15 residues long. The trim removed 2 bases at V and 1 base at J, leaving 4 bases unmatched. This CDR3 reads CSARTTGVSNQPQHF. The CDR3 DNA follows: TGCAGTGCTAGAACGACAGGGGTCAGCAATCAGCCCCAGCATTTT.

This clonotype has a handful of counts. This chain uses TRBV7-8 with TRBJ2-7, with D perhaps TRBD1 (5 bases). The CDR3 runs to 15 residues. V lost 5 bases, J lost 5 bases, and 19 bases lay in between. Germline V gene data show CDR1 as SGHVS and CDR2 as FQNEAQ. The CDR3 region has the DNA TGTGCCAGCAGCCTAAGTAGGGGTCTAGACGACGAGCAGTACTTC. Its protein is CASSLSRGLDDEQYF.

In this sample, this clonotype turned up a few times. The chain combines TRBV15 with TRBJ2-7; D is tentatively TRBD1 or TRBD2 (7 bases each). The ends were cut back, 0 bases at V and 3 bases at J, with 12 bases in the middle. The length of the CDR3 is 15 residues. Germline V lookup: CDR1 LNHNV, CDR2 YYDKDF (reference sequence). CDR3 nucleotides: TGTGCCACCAGCAGAGATCAGGGGGGGAGCTACGAGCAGTACGTC. The encoded protein is CATSRDQGGSYEQYV.

This clonotype was observed a few times. The chain joins TRBV27 to TRBJ2-2, with D possibly being TRBD1 or TRBD2 (5 bases each). Trimming pared 9 bases from V and 2 bases from J, leaving 13 bases between. Germline V gene lookup returns CDR1 MNHEY and CDR2 SMNVEV (reference sequence). This CDR3 has 14 residues. CDR3 sequence: CASLGLANTGELFF. The CDR3 coding sequence is TGTGCCAGTTTGGGGCTAGCCAACACCGGGGAGCTGTTTTTT.

This clonotype was seen a handful of times. This chain connects TRBV2 to TRBJ2-7; D possibly corresponds to TRBD1 (6 bases). CDR1 is SNHLY and CDR2 is FYNNEI in the germline V gene. V gave up 3 bases and J gave up 4 bases, with 7 bases separating them. The CDR3 contains 12 residues. DNA of the CDR3: TGTGCCAGCAGTGAGGGGGCGTACGAGCAGTACTTC. This translates into CASSEGAYEQYF.

This clonotype was seen at least ten times. This chain uses TRBV5-1 with TRBJ2-2; D unclear. This CDR3 contains 12 residues. The V gene lost 9 bases and the J gene lost 3 bases, with 9 bases spanning the gap. Germline CDR1 SGHRS, CDR2 YFSETQ. DNA of the CDR3: TGCGCCACCCCGAAGGACACCGGGGAGCTGTTTTTT. Amino acid sequence: CATPKDTGELFF.

The sample holds many counts of this clonotype. J is TRBJ2-5 and V is TRBV20-1; TRBD2 matches 7 bases. J lost 4 bases, V lost 3 bases, and 8 bases had no gene match. The CDR3 consists of 14 residues. The germline gives CDR1 DFQATT, CDR2 SNEGSKA (reference sequence). CDR3 coding DNA: TGCAGTGCTAGGTTGGCCAGCGGGGTAGAGACCCAGTACTTC. Translating it yields CSARLASGVETQYF.

V is TRBV19 and J is TRBJ1-2; no firm D call. The germline gives CDR1 LNHDA, CDR2 SQIVND (reference sequence). V lost 5 bases, J lost 4 bases, and 11 bases lay in between. This CDR3 region has 13 residues. The CDR3, as DNA: TGTGCCAGTAGTTCCCGGCTCCCCTATGGCTACACCTTC. Translating it yields CASSSRLPYGYTF.

Only a few counts were recorded for this clonotype. V and J are TRBV3-1 and TRBJ2-3, with TRBD1 as a possible D gene (5 bases). Germline values: CDR1 LGHDT, CDR2 YNNKEL (reference sequence). The ends were cut back, 0 bases at V and 3 bases at J, with 10 bases in the middle. The CDR3 loop spans 15 amino acids. CDR3 amino acids: CASSQEGRATDTQYF. DNA of the CDR3: TGTGCCAGCAGCCAAGAGGGGCGCGCGACAGATACGCAGTATTTT.

This clonotype was counted many times. The genes are TRBV4-2 and TRBJ2-5, with 9 bases lining up with TRBD2. The V and J ends lost 4 bases and 1 base, in that order; junction bases with no gene match: 4. Germline assignment: CDR1 LGHNA and CDR2 YNFKEQ. The CDR3 totals 15 residues. Written as DNA, the CDR3 is TGTGCCAGCAGCCTTAGCGGGGGAGGCCAAGAGACCCAGTACTTC. It yields the protein CASSLSGGGQETQYF.

The chain is built from TRBV7-8 and TRBJ1-2; 12 bases are a match to TRBD1. The J segment lost 5 bases and the V segment lost 5 bases, leaving 6 bases of the junction unmatched. CDR3 length: 15 residues. The germline CDR1 and CDR2 sequences are SGHVS and FQNEAQ. CDR3 sequence (DNA): TGTGCCAGCAGCCCGGGACAGGGGGCATCTTATGGCTACACCTTC. Translation: CASSPGQGASYGYTF.

This clonotype was counted a few times. The chain links TRBV20-1 to TRBJ2-2, with D uncertain. V dropped 1 base and J dropped 2 bases, with 17 bases sitting between them. Looked up from germline, CDR1 is DFQATT and CDR2 is SNEGSKA (reference sequence). This CDR3 spans 17 amino acids. Here the CDR3 DNA reads TGCAGTGCTAGAGCAACGGGTACTAAACCCAACACCGGGGAGCTGTTTTTT. Protein sequence: CSARATGTKPNTGELFF.

The chain recombines TRBV20-1 with TRBJ2-1; 12 bases agree with TRBD2. CDR1 and CDR2 from the germline V gene are DFQATT and SNEGSKA (reference sequence). V lost 0 bases, J lost 2 bases, and 5 bases stayed unmatched. The CDR3 loop spans 17 amino acids. The CDR3 loop reads CSARDRTSGKTYNEQFF. CDR3 nucleotides: TGCAGTGCTAGAGACCGGACTAGCGGGAAAACCTACAATGAGCAGTTCTTC.

This clonotype was detected a few times. The J gene is TRBJ2-7, the V gene TRBV4-2; 8 nucleotides align to TRBD2. The CDR3 contains 18 residues. Germline V gives CDR1 LGHNA, CDR2 YNFKEQ. Trimming removed 0 bases from V and 0 bases from J; junction bases left unmatched: 10. CDR3 amino acids: CASSQDPNALAGSYEQYF. In DNA, the CDR3 is TGTGCCAGCAGCCAAGACCCCAATGCTCTAGCGGGCTCCTACGAGCAGTACTTC.

This clonotype was detected many times. The rearrangement uses TRBV4-1 and TRBJ2-7; TRBD1 might be the D (5 bases). This CDR3 contains 15 residues. Germline V gene sequence: CDR1 MGHRA, CDR2 YSYEKL. V dropped 0 bases and J dropped 3 bases, with 12 bases sitting between them. The CDR3 DNA is TGCGCCAGCAGCCAAGATTACCCAGGGATCTACGAGCAGTACTTC. Protein product: CASSQDYPGIYEQYF.

This sequence joins TRBV14 and TRBJ2-5; D is undetermined. Germline loops: CDR1 SGHDN, CDR2 FVKESK. Trimming cost V 0 bases and J 7 bases, with 12 bases left between them. The CDR3 covers 14 residues. CDR3 in amino acids: CASSQEGSRATQYF. CDR3 nucleotide sequence: TGTGCCAGCAGCCAAGAGGGATCCCGAGCGACCCAGTACTTC.

V gene TRBV9 combines with J gene TRBJ2-1, with 12 bases that match TRBD2. J lost 6 bases, V lost 4 bases, and 8 bases had no gene match. Germline V gives CDR1 SGDLS, CDR2 YYNGEE. The CDR3 length is 16 residues. The CDR3 coding sequence is TGTGCCAGCAGCACCCCCCTAGCGGGAGGGGTCAATGAGCAGTTCTTC. Amino acids: CASSTPLAGGVNEQFF.

The chain carries TRBV10-3 and TRBJ1-1, with 7 positions matching TRBD1. The CDR3 is made up of 11 amino acids. Unmatched junction bases numbered 6, after V lost 10 bases and J lost 7 bases. Germline V gives CDR1 ENHRY, CDR2 SYGVKD. In nucleotides, the CDR3 is TGTGCCACATTACAGGGGAATGAAGCTTTCTTT. Translation: CATLQGNEAFF.

This clonotype turned up a few times. The V call is TRBV20-1, the J call TRBJ2-1; TRBD1 is a possible D gene (6 bases). The CDR3 spans 12 residues. Germline V gene sequence: CDR1 DFQATT, CDR2 SNEGSKA (reference sequence). Deletions cut 5 bases from V and 8 bases from J, with 13 bases between. The CDR3 DNA reads TGCAGTGCTCTACAGGGTAACGATGAGCAGTTCTTC. It codes for CSALQGNDEQFF.

This clonotype was counted ten times or more. The V and J genes are TRBV28 and TRBJ1-1; D is unresolved. V lost 7 bases, J lost 8 bases, and 11 bases lay in between. This CDR3 region has 11 residues. Germline V gives CDR1 MDHEN, CDR2 SYDVKM. Written as DNA, the CDR3 is TGTGCCAGCAATCCTGGTACAGAAGCTTTCTTT. Translating gives CASNPGTEAFF.

This clonotype was observed a handful of times. V is TRBV29-1 and J is TRBJ1-4, with unresolved D. CDR3 length equals 11 residues. V lost 3 bases, J lost 8 bases, and 7 bases lay in between. In germline, CDR1 is SQVTM, CDR2 ANQGSEA. CDR3 bases: TGCAGCGTTGATATCTTGGAAAAACTGTTTTTT. Translating it yields CSVDILEKLFF.